These 9 T cell receptor beta chains share one sample of origin, sequenced in a study of shared clonotypes between healthy human individuals. This table comes from immunoSEQ multiplex PCR, and its TCRdb copy is limited to in-frame clones, with some not included. The data hold 2 million to 2.5 million clones, with 93% observed a single time. Sample: naive CD4+ T cells from PBMCs. Subset meaning: CD45RA+ positively selected. These TCRs come from a man in his late teens or twenties in good health. Some clones in this sample may be carry-over from other donors' samples.

The rearrangement uses TRBV28 and TRBJ2-3; 10 bases fit TRBD2. From germline, CDR1 is MDHEN and CDR2 SYDVKM. CDR3 size: 19 residues. The junction had 20 bases not matched to a gene; V was cut back by 6 bases and J by 5 bases. The CDR3 here is CASRPGLVLSLAGEDTQYF. The CDR3 nucleotides read TGTGCCAGCAGGCCAGGCCTGGTGTTATCCCTAGCGGGAGAAGATACGCAGTATTTT.

CDR3 in DNA: TGTGCCAGTAGTATATCGGACTATGGCTACACCTTC. This translates into CASSISDYGYTF. The chain couples TRBV19 to TRBJ1-2; D remains unclear. Trimming left V 2 bases short and J 3 bases short, with 4 bases between. Germline CDR1 reads LNHDA; CDR2 reads SQIVND (reference sequence). CDR3 size: 12 residues.

This chain connects TRBV29-1 to TRBJ2-1; D possibly corresponds to TRBD2 (6 bases). Germline V CDR1 and CDR2: SQVTM, ANQGSEA. The CDR3 has 15 amino acids. V was cut by 3 bases and J by 0 bases, with 12 bases left in between. CDR3 in DNA: TGCAGCGTTGAGGGGACTCCAGGCTCCTACAATGAGCAGTTCTTC. It translates to CSVEGTPGSYNEQFF.

This clone was picked up a small number of times. The rearrangement uses TRBV2 and TRBJ1-2, with 8 nucleotides matching TRBD1. The CDR3 is made up of 13 amino acids. J gave up 8 bases and V 7 bases, and 9 bases lay outside the gene matches. Germline values: CDR1 SNHLY, CDR2 FYNNEI. The DNA of the CDR3 is TGTGCCAGCAATCCCGGACAGGGAAGGGGCTACACCTTC. This translates into CASNPGQGRGYTF.

To note about this clone: The sample contains more than one DNA sequence encoding this CDR3. The genes are TRBV4-2 and TRBJ2-7, with no clear D. Deletions cut 2 bases from V and 5 bases from J, with 4 bases between. This CDR3 spans 11 amino acids. Germline V CDR1 and CDR2: LGHNA, YNFKEQ. This chain's CDR3 is CASSQLNEQYF. The DNA of the CDR3 is TGTGCCAGCAGCCAATTGAACGAGCAGTACTTC.

This chain links TRBV27 with TRBJ2-3, with TRBD2 matching 7 bases. This CDR3 is built from 17 residues. Germline V CDR1 and CDR2: MNHEY, SMNVEV (reference sequence). After removal of 5 bases from V and 0 bases from J, the junction contained 11 bases not matched to a gene. The CDR3 nucleotides read TGTGCCAGCAGTCCCACCCTAGCGGCCACTAGCACAGATACGCAGTATTTT. It yields the protein CASSPTLAATSTDTQYF.

The chain is built from TRBV4-1 and TRBJ2-7; 9 bases map to TRBD1. Germline V gives CDR1 MGHRA, CDR2 YSYEKL. The CDR3 loop spans 15 amino acids. With 4 bases clipped from V and 4 bases from J, the junction kept 8 bases outside the gene matches. The CDR3 region has the DNA TGCGCCAGCAGCCTAAGACAGGGGGAGGTGTACGAGCAGTACTTC. Translating gives CASSLRQGEVYEQYF.

V is TRBV29-1 and J is TRBJ2-1, with D possibly being TRBD1 or TRBD2 (5 bases each). Looked up from germline, CDR1 is SQVTM and CDR2 is ANQGSEA. With 3 bases removed from V and 8 bases from J, the gap between germline ends came to 14 bases. The CDR3 spans 13 residues. The chain's CDR3 is CSVDGGSKDEQFF. The DNA of the CDR3 is TGCAGCGTTGATGGGGGTTCGAAAGATGAGCAGTTCTTC.

The chain couples TRBV23-1 to TRBJ2-2; D is unclear. TRBV23-1 is an open reading frame, and its role is uncertain. The CDR3 is 14 residues long. The CDR3, as DNA: TGCCCGTTTTTATCCGTAATACACACCGGGGAGCTGTTTTTT. Its translation: CPFLSVIHTGELFF.